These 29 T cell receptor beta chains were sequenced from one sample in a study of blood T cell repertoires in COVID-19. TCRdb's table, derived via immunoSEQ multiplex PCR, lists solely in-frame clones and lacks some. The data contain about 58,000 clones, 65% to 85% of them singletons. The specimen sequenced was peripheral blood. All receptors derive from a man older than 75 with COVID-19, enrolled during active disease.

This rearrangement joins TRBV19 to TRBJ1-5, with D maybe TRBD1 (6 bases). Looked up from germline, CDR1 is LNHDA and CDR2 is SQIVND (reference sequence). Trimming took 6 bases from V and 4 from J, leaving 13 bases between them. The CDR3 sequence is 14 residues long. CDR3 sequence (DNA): TGTGCCAGTAGAAGGGACAACTTAAATCAGCCCCAGCATTTT. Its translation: CASRRDNLNQPQHF. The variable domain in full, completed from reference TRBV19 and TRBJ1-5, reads DGGITQSPKYLFRKEGQNVTLSCEQNLNHDAMYWYRQDPGQGLRLIYYSQIVNDFQKGDIAEGYSVSREKKESFPLTVTSAQKNPTAFYLCASRRDNLNQPQHFGDGTRLSIL.

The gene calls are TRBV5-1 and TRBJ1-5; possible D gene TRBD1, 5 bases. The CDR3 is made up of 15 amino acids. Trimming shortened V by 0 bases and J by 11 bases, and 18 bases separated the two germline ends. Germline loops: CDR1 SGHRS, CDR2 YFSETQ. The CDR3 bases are TGCGCCAGCAGCTTGGATGGGGCAGGGTCAGTGACCCAGCATTTT. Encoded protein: CASSLDGAGSVTQHF. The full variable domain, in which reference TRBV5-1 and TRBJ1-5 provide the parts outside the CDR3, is KAGVTQTPRYLIKTRGQQVTLSCSPISGHRSVSWYQQTPGQGLQFLFEYFSETQRNKGNFPGRFSGRQFSNSRSEMNVSTLELGDSALYLCASSLDGAGSVTQHFGDGTRLSIL.

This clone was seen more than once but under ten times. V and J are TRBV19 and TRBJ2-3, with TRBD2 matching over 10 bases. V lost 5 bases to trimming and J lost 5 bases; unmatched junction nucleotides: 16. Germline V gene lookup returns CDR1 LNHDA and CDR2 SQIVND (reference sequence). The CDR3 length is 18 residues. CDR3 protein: CASSPRTFGAGGIDTQYF. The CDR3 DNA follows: TGTGCCAGTAGTCCGCGCACATTCGGAGCGGGAGGGATAGATACGCAGTATTTT.

CDR3 in amino acids: CASSQTGRWETQYF. In DNA, the CDR3 is TGCGCCAGCAGCCAGACCGGGAGATGGGAGACCCAGTACTTC. The V and J genes are TRBV4-1 and TRBJ2-5; D possibly corresponds to TRBD2 (6 bases). The CDR3 totals 14 residues. The ends were cut back, 3 bases at V and 5 bases at J, with 13 bases in the middle. Germline values: CDR1 MGHRA, CDR2 YSYEKL.

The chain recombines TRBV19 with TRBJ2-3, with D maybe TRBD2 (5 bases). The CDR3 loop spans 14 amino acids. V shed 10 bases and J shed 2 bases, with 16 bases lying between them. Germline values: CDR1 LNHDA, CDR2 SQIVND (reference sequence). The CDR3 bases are TGTGCCATTTCCCCGGGATACGACACAGATACGCAGTATTTT. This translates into CAISPGYDTDTQYF.

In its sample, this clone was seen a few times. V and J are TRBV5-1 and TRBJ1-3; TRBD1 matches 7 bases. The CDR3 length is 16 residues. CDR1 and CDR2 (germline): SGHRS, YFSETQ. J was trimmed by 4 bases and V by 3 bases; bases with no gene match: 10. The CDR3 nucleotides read TGCGCCAGCAGCTCAGCCCTCACAGGGGAGGGAAACACCATATATTTT. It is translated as CASSSALTGEGNTIYF.

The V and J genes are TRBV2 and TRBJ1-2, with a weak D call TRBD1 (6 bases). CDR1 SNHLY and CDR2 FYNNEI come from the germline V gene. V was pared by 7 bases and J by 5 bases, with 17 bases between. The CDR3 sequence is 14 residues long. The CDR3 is CASTWAGARYGYTF. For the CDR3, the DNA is TGTGCCAGCACCTGGGCAGGGGCACGGTATGGCTACACCTTC.

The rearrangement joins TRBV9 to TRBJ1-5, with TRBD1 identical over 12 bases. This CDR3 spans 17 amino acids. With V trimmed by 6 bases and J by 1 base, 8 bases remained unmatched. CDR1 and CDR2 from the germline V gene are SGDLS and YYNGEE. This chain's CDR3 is CASIPGGQGASNQPQHF. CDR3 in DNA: TGTGCCAGCATCCCGGGGGGACAGGGGGCAAGCAATCAGCCCCAGCATTTT.

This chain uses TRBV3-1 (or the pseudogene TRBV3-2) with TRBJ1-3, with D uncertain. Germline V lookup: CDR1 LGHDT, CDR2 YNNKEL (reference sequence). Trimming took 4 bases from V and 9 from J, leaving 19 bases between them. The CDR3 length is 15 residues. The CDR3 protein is CASSLGPGGEGTIYF. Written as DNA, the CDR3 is TGTGCCAGCAGCCTAGGGCCCGGAGGCGAGGGCACCATATATTTT.

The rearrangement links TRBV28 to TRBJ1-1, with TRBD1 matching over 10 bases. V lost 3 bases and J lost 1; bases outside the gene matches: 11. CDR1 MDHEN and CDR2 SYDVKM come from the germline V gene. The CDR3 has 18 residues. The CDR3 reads CASSFPATGGPRNTEAFF. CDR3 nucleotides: TGTGCCAGCAGTTTCCCGGCGACAGGGGGCCCTCGGAACACTGAAGCTTTCTTT.

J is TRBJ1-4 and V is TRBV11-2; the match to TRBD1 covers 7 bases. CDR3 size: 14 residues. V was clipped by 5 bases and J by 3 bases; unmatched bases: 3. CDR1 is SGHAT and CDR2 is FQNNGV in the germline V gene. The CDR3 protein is CASSQTGSNEKLFF. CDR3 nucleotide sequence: TGTGCCAGCAGCCAGACAGGGTCTAATGAAAAACTGTTTTTT.

The CDR3 loop reads CASSLGTGTNQPQHF. CDR3 DNA sequence: TGTGCCAGCAGCTTAGGGACAGGGACCAATCAGCCCCAGCATTTT. The chain couples TRBV7-2 to TRBJ1-5, with TRBD1 identical over 8 bases. Germline assignment: CDR1 SGHTA and CDR2 FQGNSA. This CDR3 spans 15 amino acids. The ends lost 1 base at V and 3 bases at J; junction bases unmatched: 2.

The CDR3 DNA is TGTGCCAGCAGCGTAGGTGGGACAGGGAATGAAAAACTGTTTTTT. Residues: CASSVGGTGNEKLFF. The V call is TRBV9, the J call TRBJ1-4; 9 bases align to TRBD1. The ends lost 0 bases at V and 5 bases at J; junction bases unmatched: 2. The CDR3 is made up of 15 amino acids. The germline gives CDR1 SGDLS, CDR2 YYNGEE.

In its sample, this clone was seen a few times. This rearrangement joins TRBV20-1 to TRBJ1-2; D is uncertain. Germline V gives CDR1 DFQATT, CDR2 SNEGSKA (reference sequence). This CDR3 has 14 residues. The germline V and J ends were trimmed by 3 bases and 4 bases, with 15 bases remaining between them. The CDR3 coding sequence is TGCAGTGCTAGTTCCCCCGAGCAACGCTATGGCTACACCTTC. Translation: CSASSPEQRYGYTF.

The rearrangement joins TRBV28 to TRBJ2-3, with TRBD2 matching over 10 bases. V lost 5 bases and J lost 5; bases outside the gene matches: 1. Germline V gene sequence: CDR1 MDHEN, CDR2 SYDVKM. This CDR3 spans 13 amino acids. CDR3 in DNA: TGTGCCAGCAGTATAGCGGGGGGAGATACGCAGTATTTT. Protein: CASSIAGGDTQYF.

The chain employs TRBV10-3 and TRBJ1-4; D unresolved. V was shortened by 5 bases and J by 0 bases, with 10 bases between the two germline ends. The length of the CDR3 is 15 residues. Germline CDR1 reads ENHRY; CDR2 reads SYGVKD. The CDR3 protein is CAISKTSPTNEKLFF. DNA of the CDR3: TGTGCCATCAGTAAGACATCTCCAACTAATGAAAAACTGTTTTTT.

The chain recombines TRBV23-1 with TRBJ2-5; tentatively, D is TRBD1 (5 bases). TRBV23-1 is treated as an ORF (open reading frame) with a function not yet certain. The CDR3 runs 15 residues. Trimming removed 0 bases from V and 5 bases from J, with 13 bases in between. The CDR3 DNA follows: TGCGCCAGCAGTCAATCGGGGCATCCTGGGGAGACCCAGTACTTC. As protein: CASSQSGHPGETQYF.

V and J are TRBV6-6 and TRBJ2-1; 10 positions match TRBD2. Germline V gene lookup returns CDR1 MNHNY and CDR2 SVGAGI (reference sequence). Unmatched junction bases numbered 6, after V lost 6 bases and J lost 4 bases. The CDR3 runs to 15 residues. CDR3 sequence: CASRRAGGRYNEQFF. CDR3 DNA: TGTGCCAGCAGGCGAGCGGGGGGGAGATACAATGAGCAGTTCTTC.

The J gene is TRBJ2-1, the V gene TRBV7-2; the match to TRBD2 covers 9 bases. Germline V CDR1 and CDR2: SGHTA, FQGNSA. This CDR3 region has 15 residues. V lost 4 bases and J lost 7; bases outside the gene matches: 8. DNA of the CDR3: TGTGCCAGCAGCTCGAGGCTAGCGGGGAATAATGAGCAGTTCTTC. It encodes CASSSRLAGNNEQFF.

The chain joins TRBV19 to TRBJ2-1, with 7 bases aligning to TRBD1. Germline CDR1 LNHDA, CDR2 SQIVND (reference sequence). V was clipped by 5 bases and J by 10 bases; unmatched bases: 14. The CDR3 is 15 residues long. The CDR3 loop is CASSSRPDRHREQFF. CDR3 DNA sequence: TGTGCCAGTAGTTCCCGGCCGGACAGGCACCGCGAGCAGTTCTTC.

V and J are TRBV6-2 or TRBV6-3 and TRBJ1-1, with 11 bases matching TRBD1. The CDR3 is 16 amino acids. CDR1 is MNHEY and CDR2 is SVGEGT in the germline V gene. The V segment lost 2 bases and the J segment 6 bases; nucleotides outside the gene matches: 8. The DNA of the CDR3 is TGTGCCAGCAGTTACCCTTGGGGACAGGGGGGGCCTGAAGCTTTCTTT. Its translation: CASSYPWGQGGPEAFF.

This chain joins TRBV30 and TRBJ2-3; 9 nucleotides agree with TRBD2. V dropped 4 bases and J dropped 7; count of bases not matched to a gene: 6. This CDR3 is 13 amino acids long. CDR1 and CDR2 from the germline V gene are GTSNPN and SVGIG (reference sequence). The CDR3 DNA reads TGTGCCTGGAAAGCTAGCGGGGCTTATACGCAGTATTTT. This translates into CAWKASGAYTQYF.

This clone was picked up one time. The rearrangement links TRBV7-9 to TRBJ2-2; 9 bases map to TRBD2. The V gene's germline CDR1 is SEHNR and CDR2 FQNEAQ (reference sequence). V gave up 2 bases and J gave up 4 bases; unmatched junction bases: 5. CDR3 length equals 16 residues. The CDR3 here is CASSLFRTSATGELFF. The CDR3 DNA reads TGTGCCAGCAGCTTATTTCGGACTAGCGCCACCGGGGAGCTGTTTTTT.

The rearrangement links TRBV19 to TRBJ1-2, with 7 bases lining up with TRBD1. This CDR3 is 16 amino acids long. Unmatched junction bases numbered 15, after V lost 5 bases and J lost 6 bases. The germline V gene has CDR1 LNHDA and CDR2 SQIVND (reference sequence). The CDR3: CASSFLRGGGVDGYTF. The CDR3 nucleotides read TGTGCCAGTAGTTTCCTACGAGGAGGGGGCGTGGATGGCTACACCTTC.

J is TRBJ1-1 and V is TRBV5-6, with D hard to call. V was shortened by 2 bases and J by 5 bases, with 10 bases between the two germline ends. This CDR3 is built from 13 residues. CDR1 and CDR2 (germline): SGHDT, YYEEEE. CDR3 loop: CASSLSGGTEAFF. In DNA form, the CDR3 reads TGTGCCAGCAGCTTATCAGGTGGAACTGAAGCTTTCTTT.

The chain's CDR3 is CASSLGSETSEQFF. Here the CDR3 DNA reads TGTGCCAGCAGCTTAGGGTCGGAGACTAGTGAGCAGTTCTTC. This sequence joins TRBV11-3 and TRBJ2-1; D may be TRBD2 (6 bases). This CDR3 contains 14 residues. Trimming removed 1 base from V and 9 bases from J, with 13 bases in between. Germline lookup yields CDR1 SGHNT and CDR2 YENEEA.

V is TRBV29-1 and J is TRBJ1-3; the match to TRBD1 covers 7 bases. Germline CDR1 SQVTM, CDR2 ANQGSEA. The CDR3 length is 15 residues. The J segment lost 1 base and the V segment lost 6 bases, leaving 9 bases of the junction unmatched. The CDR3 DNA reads TGCAGCGTAGCCGGGACAGCCTATTCTGGAAACACCATATATTTT. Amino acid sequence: CSVAGTAYSGNTIYF. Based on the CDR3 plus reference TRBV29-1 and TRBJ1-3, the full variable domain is SAVISQKPSRDICQRGTSLTIQCQVDSQVTMMFWYRQQPGQSLTLIATANQGSEATYESGFVIDKFPISRPNLTFSTLTVSNMSPEDSSIYLCSVAGTAYSGNTIYFGEGSWLTVV.

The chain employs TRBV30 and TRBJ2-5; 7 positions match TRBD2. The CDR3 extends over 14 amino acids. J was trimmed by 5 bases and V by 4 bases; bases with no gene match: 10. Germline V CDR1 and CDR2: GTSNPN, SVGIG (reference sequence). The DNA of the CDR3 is TGTGCCTGGACCCCCGGACTAGGGGACGAGACCCAGTACTTC. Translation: CAWTPGLGDETQYF.

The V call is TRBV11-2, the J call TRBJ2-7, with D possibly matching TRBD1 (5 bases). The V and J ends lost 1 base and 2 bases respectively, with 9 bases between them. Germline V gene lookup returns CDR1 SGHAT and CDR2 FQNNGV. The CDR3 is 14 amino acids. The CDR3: CASSLVPGTYEQYF. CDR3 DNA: TGTGCCAGCAGCTTAGTGCCAGGGACCTACGAGCAGTACTTC.